Each of the 3 T cell receptor beta chains below was sequenced from the same sample in a study of shared clonotypes between healthy human individuals. Sequencing was performed with immunoSEQ multiplex PCR; in TCRdb, only in-frame clones are kept and a portion is missing. Of some 490,000 clones listed, around 85% were seen once; the top ten hold about an eighth. The sequencing sample was made of PBMCs. The receptors originated from a woman in her 40s in good health. Some clones in this sample may be carry-over from other donors' samples.

This chain connects TRBV15 to TRBJ2-1; D is unresolved. Trimming removed 0 bases from V and 10 bases from J, with 10 bases in between. The germline V gene has CDR1 LNHNV and CDR2 YYDKDF (reference sequence). CDR3 size: 13 residues. CDR3 sequence reads: CATSRDETGEQFF. The CDR3 nucleotides read TGTGCCACCAGCAGAGATGAAACCGGGGAGCAGTTCTTC.

The rearrangement links TRBV13 to TRBJ1-2; TRBD1 aligns across 11 bases. J gave up 2 bases and V 2 bases, and 1 base lay outside the gene matches. This CDR3 comprises 15 residues. Germline V gene data show CDR1 as PRHDT and CDR2 as FYEKMQ (reference sequence). The CDR3 spells CASSLRTGGNYGYTF. The CDR3 coding sequence is TGTGCCAGCAGCTTAAGGACAGGGGGCAACTATGGCTACACCTTC.

This clone was seen just once. It differs at one base from a far larger clone, so likely a read error. The V call is TRBV5-1, the J call TRBJ1-5; D possibly corresponds to TRBD1 (5 bases). CDR1 SGHRS and CDR2 YFSETQ come from the germline V gene. The CDR3 runs to 13 residues. In nucleotides, the CDR3 is TGCGCCAGCAGCTTGGTGGGGGATCAGCCCCGGCATTTT. Protein: CASSLVGDQPRHF.